This TCR beta chain was identified during a study of T cell repertoires in cytomegalovirus infection. Study information: CMV epitopes used comprised recently identified HLA-C-restricted ones and well-studied HLA-B-restricted ones.

A remark on this clonotype: Its cognate antigen is unknown.

TCRdb reprocessed the reads via MiXCR and lists one record per CDR3 protein. Of approximately 590,000 distinct CDR3 sequences listed, just under 40% are singletons. CDR1 is MDHEN and CDR2 is SYDVKM in the germline V gene. The CDR3 is 15 residues long. Trimming took 6 bases from V and 6 from J; bases not matched to a gene: 10. Study-level results: In two of eight donors, the top clonotype was HLA-C-restricted CMV-specific. Adding up the frequency of public TCR beta families identified people who carried CMV plus the relevant HLA.

The TCR sequence derives from a human donor in good health (CMV status not recorded). Some clones in this sample may be carry-over from other donors' samples. The specimen comprised cultured PBMCs, sampled from culture after CMV antigen stimulation. The chain links TRBV28 to TRBJ1-4; 7 bases fit TRBD1. The CDR3 sequence: CASRGAGTADEKLFF. In DNA form, the CDR3 reads TGTGCCAGCAGGGGAGCCGGGACAGCGGATGAAAAACTGTTTTTT.